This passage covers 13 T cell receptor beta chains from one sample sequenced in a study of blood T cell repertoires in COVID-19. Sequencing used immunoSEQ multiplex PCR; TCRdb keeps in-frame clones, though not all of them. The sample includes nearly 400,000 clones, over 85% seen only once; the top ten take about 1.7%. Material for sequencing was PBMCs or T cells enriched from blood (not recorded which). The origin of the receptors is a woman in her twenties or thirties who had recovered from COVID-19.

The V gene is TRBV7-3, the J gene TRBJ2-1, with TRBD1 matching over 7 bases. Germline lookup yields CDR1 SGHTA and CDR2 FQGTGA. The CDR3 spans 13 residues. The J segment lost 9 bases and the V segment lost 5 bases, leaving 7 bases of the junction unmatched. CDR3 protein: CASSPNRGGEQFF. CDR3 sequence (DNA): TGTGCCAGCAGCCCCAACAGGGGCGGTGAGCAGTTCTTC. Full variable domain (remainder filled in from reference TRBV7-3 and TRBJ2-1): GAGVSQTPSNKVTEKGKYVELRCDPISGHTALYWYRQSLGQGPEFLIYFQGTGAADDSGLPNDRFFAVRPEGSVSTLKIQRTERGDSAVYLCASSPNRGGEQFFGPGTRLTVL.

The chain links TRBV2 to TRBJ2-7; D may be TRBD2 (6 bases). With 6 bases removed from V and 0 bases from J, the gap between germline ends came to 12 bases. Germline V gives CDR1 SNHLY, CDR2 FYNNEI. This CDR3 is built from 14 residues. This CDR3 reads CASSGEASSYEQYF. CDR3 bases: TGTGCCAGCAGCGGGGAGGCGAGCTCCTACGAGCAGTACTTC.

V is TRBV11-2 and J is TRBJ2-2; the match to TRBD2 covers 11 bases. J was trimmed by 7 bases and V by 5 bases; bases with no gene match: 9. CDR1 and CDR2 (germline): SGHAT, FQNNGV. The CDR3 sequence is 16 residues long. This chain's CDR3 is CASSPELAGAGGELFF. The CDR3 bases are TGTGCCAGCAGCCCAGAACTAGCGGGGGCGGGCGGGGAGCTGTTTTTT.

The CDR3 nucleotides read TGCGCCAGCAGCTTGGCCCTCGGTACCTACGAGCAGTACTTC. Its protein product is CASSLALGTYEQYF. The chain carries TRBV5-1 and TRBJ2-7; D unclear. V gave up 0 bases and J gave up 2 bases, with 9 bases separating them. Per the germline V gene, CDR1 is SGHRS and CDR2 is YFSETQ. This CDR3 region has 14 residues.

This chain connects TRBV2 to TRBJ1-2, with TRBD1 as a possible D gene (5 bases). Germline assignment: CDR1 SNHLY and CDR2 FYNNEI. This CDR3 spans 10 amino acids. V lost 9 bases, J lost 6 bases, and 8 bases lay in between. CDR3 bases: TGTGCCAGAGGACAAGATGGCTACACCTTC. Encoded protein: CARGQDGYTF.

CDR3: CASSAAGADTGELFF. CDR3 coding DNA: TGTGCCAGCAGTGCAGCGGGAGCCGACACCGGGGAGCTGTTTTTT. The chain couples TRBV6-4 to TRBJ2-2; 8 bases line up with TRBD2. The CDR3 has 15 amino acids. The V segment lost 4 bases and the J segment 3 bases; nucleotides outside the gene matches: 4. Germline CDR1 is MRHNA and CDR2 is SNTAGT.

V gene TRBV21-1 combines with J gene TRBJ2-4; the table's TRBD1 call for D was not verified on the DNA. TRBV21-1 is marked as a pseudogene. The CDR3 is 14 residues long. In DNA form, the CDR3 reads TGTGCCAGCAGCACGACCAGAGGGGGTAACATTCAGTACTTC. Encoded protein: CASSTTRGGNIQYF.

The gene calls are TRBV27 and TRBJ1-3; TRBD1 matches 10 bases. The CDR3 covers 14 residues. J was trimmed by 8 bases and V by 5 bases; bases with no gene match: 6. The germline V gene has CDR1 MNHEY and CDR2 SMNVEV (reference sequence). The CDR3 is CASSRQGAGDTIYF. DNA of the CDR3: TGTGCCAGCAGTCGACAGGGGGCGGGGGACACCATATATTTT.

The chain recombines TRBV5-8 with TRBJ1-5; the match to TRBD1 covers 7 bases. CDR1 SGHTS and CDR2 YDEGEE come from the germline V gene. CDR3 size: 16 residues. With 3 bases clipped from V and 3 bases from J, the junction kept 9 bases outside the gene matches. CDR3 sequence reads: CASSSGQNYANQPQHF. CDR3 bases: TGTGCCAGCAGCTCGGGACAGAACTACGCCAATCAGCCCCAGCATTTT.

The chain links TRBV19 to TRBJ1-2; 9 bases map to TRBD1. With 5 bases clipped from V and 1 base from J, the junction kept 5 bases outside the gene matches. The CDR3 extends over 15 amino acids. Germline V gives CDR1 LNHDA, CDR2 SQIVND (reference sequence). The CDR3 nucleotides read TGTGCCAGTAGTGTGGGGACAGGGTTTAACTATGGCTACACCTTC. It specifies CASSVGTGFNYGYTF.

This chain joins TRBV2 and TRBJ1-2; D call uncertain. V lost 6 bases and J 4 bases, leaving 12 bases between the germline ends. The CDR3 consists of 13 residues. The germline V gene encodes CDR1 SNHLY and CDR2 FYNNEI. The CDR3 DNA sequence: TGTGCCAGCAGACCCGACGGACTCTATGGCTACACCTTC. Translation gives CASRPDGLYGYTF.

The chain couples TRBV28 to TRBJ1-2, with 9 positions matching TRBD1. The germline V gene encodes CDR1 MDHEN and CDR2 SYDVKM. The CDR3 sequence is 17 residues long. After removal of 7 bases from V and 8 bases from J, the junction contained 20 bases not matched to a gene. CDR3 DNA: TGTGCCAGCACTAATACAGGCGGGACAGGGTGGTTGGGAGGCTACACCTTC. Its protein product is CASTNTGGTGWLGGYTF.

The CDR3, as DNA: TGTGCCAGTACCCTGGAGTGGCAGTTGAACTATGGCTACACCTTC. This encodes CASTLEWQLNYGYTF. The rearrangement links TRBV19 to TRBJ1-2; no reliable D call. The germline V and J ends were trimmed by 7 bases and 2 bases, with 17 bases remaining between them. The CDR3 is made up of 15 amino acids. The germline V gene has CDR1 LNHDA and CDR2 SQIVND (reference sequence). The whole variable domain, remainder taken from reference TRBV19 and TRBJ1-2, is DGGITQSPKYLFRKEGQNVTLSCEQNLNHDAMYWYRQDPGQGLRLIYYSQIVNDFQKGDIAEGYSVSREKKESFPLTVTSAQKNPTAFYLCASTLEWQLNYGYTFGSGTRLTVV.